The next 9 T cell receptor beta chains were all read from a single sample in a study of blood T cell repertoires in COVID-19. Produced via immunoSEQ multiplex PCR; TCRdb's table is partial and in-frame only. Here the sample spans about 250,000 clones, 65% to 85% being singletons. Sequencing was performed on peripheral blood. The receptors here all came from a man aged 45-65 years with active or convalescent COVID-19.

The gene calls are TRBV5-1 and TRBJ1-2, with TRBD1 matching 10 bases. The germline CDR1 and CDR2 sequences are SGHRS and YFSETQ. Trimming removed 0 bases from V and 8 bases from J; junction bases left unmatched: 7. This CDR3 contains 15 residues. The CDR3 here is CASSLAGTGEMGYTF. DNA of the CDR3: TGCGCCAGCAGCTTGGCCGGGACAGGGGAAATGGGCTACACCTTC.

The chain has TRBV6-5 and TRBJ1-1; D is unresolved. This CDR3 contains 14 residues. The V end lost 6 bases, the J end lost 7 bases, and 18 bases lay between the germline ends. Germline CDR1 reads MNHEY; CDR2 reads SVGAGI. Here the CDR3 DNA reads TGTGCCAGCAGAGAGGGCCGTTTTCCGTATGAAGCTTTCTTT. It yields the protein CASREGRFPYEAFF.

In its sample, this clone was seen a few times. The CDR3 region is CASNDREEDSPLHF. The CDR3, as DNA: TGCGCCAGCAATGACAGGGAGGAAGATTCACCCCTCCACTTT. The chain employs TRBV10-1 and TRBJ1-6; 7 bases align to TRBD1. This CDR3 is 14 amino acids long. Unmatched junction bases numbered 8, after V lost 7 bases and J lost 8 bases. Germline values: CDR1 WNHNN, CDR2 SYGVQD (reference sequence).

The chain uses TRBV13 and TRBJ2-7; 13 bases agree with TRBD2. Germline V gene lookup returns CDR1 PRHDT and CDR2 FYEKMQ (reference sequence). This CDR3 is 19 amino acids long. Trimming removed 0 bases from V and 1 base from J; junction bases left unmatched: 9. In nucleotides, the CDR3 is TGTGCCAGCAGCTTAGGGACTAGCGGGGGGCCCGGCGTATCCTACGAGCAGTACTTC. This gives the protein CASSLGTSGGPGVSYEQYF.

This clone was found once. The chain has TRBV28 and TRBJ1-5; D not certain. CDR3 length: 15 amino acids. The V end lost 5 bases, the J end lost 0 bases, and 11 bases lay between the germline ends. Germline values: CDR1 MDHEN, CDR2 SYDVKM. CDR3 DNA: TGTGCCAGCAGTGTGACTCGTTTTAGCAATCAGCCCCAGCATTTT. Its translation: CASSVTRFSNQPQHF.

V usage is TRBV30 and J usage is TRBJ1-1; 7 bases fit TRBD1. J was trimmed by 3 bases and V by 2 bases; bases with no gene match: 3. The CDR3 loop spans 13 amino acids. The germline V gene has CDR1 GTSNPN and CDR2 SVGIG (reference sequence). The CDR3 spells CAWSPQGDTEAFF. The CDR3 coding sequence is TGTGCCTGGAGTCCTCAGGGGGACACTGAAGCTTTCTTT.

The V call is TRBV9, the J call TRBJ1-1; D is possibly TRBD1 (6 bases). This CDR3 is 15 amino acids long. Per germline, CDR1 SGDLS and CDR2 YYNGEE. The germline V and J ends were trimmed by 4 bases and 3 bases, with 16 bases remaining between them. Written as DNA, the CDR3 is TGTGCCAGCAGCTCCCACTCGGGGGGCCACACTGAAGCTTTCTTT. Translating gives CASSSHSGGHTEAFF.

The chain employs TRBV5-5 and TRBJ1-5, with 7 bases lining up with TRBD1. From germline, CDR1 is SGHKS and CDR2 YYEKEE (reference sequence). This CDR3 has 13 residues. Trimming at V came to 4 bases and at J to 5 bases, leaving 3 bases not matched to a gene. The chain's CDR3 is CASSIGQDQPQHF. In DNA form, the CDR3 reads TGTGCCAGCAGCATCGGACAGGATCAGCCCCAGCATTTT.

The CDR3 nucleotides are TGTGCCAGCAGCTTGGGCCAGGGGAACGGAGAAAAACTGTTTTTT. It yields the protein CASSLGQGNGEKLFF. V usage is TRBV5-4 and J usage is TRBJ1-4; possible D gene TRBD1, 6 bases. The V and J ends lost 0 bases and 8 bases respectively, with 14 bases between them. The germline CDR1 and CDR2 sequences are SGHNT and YYREEE (reference sequence). This CDR3 is 15 amino acids long.